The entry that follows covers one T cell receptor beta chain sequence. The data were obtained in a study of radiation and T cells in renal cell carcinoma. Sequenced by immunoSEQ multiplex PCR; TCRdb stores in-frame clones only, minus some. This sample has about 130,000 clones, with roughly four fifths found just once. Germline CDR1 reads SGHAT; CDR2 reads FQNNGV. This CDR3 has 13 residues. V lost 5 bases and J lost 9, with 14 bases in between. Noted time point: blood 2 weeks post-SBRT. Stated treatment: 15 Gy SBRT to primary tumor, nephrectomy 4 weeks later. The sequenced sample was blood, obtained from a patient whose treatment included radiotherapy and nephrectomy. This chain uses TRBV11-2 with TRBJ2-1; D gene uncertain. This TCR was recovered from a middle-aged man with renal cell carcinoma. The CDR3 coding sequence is TGTGCCAGCAGCGAACGCCGGTTTTTTGAGCAGTTCTTC. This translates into CASSERRFFEQFF.